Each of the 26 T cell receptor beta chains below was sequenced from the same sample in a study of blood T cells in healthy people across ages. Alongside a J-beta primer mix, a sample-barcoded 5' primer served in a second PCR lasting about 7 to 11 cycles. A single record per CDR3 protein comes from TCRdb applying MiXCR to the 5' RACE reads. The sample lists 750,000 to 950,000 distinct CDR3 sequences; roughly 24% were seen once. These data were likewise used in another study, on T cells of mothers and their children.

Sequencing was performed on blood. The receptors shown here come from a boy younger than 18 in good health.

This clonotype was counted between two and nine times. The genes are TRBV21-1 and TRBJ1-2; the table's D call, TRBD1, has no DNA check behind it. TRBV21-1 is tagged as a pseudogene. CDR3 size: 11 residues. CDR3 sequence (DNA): TGTGCCAGTGAACAGGGCAATGGCTACACCTTC. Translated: CASEQGNGYTF.

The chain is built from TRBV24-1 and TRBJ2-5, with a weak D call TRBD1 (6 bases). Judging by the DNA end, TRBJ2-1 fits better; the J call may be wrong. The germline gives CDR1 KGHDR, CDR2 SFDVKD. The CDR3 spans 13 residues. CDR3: CATSDFGTNEQFF. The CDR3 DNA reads TGTGCCACCAGTGATTTTGGGACAAATGAGCAGTTCTTC.

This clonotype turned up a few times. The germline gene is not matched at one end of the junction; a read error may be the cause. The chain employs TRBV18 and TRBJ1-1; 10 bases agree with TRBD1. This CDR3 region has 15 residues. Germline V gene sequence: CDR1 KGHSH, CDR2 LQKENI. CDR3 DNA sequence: TGTGCCAGCTCACCACCTGGGACAGGGGCCCCGATTTCTATCTTT. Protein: CASSPPGTGAPISIF. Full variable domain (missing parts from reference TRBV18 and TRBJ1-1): NAGVMQNPRHLVRRRGQEARLRCSPMKGHSHVYWYRQLPEEGLKFMVYLQKENIIDESGMPKERFSAEFPKEGPSILRIQQVVRGDSAAYFCASSPPGTGAPISIFGQGTRLTVV.

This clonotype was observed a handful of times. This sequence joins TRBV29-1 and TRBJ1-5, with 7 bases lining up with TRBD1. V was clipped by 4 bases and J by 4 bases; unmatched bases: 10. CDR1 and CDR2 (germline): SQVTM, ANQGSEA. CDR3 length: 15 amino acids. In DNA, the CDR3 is TGCAGCGTTGCGACAGGGACCGGTCCGAATCAGCCCCAGCATTTT. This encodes CSVATGTGPNQPQHF.

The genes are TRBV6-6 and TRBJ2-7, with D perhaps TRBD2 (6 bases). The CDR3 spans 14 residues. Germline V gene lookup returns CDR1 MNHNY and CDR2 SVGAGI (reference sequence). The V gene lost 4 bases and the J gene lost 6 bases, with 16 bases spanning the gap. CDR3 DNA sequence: TGTGCCAGCAGTTTCCCTAGCGAGGGATCCGAGCAGTACTTC. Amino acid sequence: CASSFPSEGSEQYF.

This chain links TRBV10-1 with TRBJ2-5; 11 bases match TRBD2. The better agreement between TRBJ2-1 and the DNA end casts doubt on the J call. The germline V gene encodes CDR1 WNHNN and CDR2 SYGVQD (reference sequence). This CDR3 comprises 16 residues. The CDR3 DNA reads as TGCGCCAGCAGTGAACTCTCTAGCGGGGGGTTCGGTGAGCAGTTCTTC. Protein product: CASSELSSGGFGEQFF.

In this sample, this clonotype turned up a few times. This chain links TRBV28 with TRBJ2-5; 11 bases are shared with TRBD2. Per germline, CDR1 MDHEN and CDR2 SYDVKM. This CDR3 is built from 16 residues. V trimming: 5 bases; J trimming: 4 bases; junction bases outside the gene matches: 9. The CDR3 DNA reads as TGTGCCAGCAGTAGTAGCGGGGGGGTGAGATTAGAGACCCAGTACTTC. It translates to CASSSSGGVRLETQYF. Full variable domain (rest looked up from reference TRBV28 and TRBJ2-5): DVKVTQSSRYLVKRTGEKVFLECVQDMDHENMFWYRQDPGLGLRLIYFSYDVKMKEKGDIPEGYSVSREKKERFSLILESASTNQTSMYLCASSSSGGVRLETQYFGPGTRLLVL.

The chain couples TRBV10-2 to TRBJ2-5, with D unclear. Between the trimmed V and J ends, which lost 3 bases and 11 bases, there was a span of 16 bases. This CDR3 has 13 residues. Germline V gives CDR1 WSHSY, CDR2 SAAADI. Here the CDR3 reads CASSDQNYLEQYF. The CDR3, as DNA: TGCGCCAGCAGTGATCAAAACTACCTGGAGCAGTACTTC.

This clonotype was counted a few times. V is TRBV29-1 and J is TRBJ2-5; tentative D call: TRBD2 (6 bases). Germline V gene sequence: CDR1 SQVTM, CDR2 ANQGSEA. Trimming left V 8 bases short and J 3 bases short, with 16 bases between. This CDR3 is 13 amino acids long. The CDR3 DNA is TGCAGCTTCATCTCGGGACTCGAAGAGACCCAGTACTTC. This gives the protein CSFISGLEETQYF.

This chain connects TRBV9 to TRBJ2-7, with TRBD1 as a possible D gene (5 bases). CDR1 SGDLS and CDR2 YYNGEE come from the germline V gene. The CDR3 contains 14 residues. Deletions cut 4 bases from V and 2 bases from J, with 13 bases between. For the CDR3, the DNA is TGTGCCAGCAGCCCACCAAACAGGCCCTACGAGCAGTACTTC. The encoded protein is CASSPPNRPYEQYF. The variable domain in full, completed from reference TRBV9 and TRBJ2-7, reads DSGVTQTPKHLITATGQRVTLRCSPRSGDLSVYWYQQSLDQGLQFLIQYYNGEERAKGNILERFSAQQFPDLHSELNLSSLELGDSALYFCASSPPNRPYEQYFGPGTRLTVT.

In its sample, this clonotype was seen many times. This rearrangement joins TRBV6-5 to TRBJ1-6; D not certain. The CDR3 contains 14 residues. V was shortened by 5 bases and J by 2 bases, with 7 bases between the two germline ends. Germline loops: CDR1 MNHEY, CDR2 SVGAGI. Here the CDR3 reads CASSTGTYNSPLHF. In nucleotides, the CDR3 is TGTGCCAGCAGTACCGGGACCTATAATTCACCCCTCCACTTT.

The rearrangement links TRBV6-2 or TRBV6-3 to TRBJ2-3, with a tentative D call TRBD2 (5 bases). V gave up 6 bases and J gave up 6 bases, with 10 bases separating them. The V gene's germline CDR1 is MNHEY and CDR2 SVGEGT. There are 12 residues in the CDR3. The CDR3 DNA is TGTGCCAGCAGCGTAACTAGGGATACGCAGTATTTT. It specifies CASSVTRDTQYF.

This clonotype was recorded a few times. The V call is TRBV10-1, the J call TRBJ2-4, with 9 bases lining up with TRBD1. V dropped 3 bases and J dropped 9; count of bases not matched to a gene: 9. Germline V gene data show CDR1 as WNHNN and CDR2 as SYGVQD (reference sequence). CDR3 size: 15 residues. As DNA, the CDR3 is TGCGCCAGCAGTGAATTGGAGGGACAGGGAGGCATTCAGTACTTC. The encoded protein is CASSELEGQGGIQYF.

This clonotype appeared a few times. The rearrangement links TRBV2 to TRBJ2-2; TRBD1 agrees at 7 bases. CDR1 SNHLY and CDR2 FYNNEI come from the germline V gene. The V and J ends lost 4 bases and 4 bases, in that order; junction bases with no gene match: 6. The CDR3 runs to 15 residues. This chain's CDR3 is CASSVWGQTTGELFF. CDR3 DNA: TGTGCCAGCAGTGTATGGGGACAGACCACCGGGGAGCTGTTTTTT.

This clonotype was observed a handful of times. The CDR3 coding sequence is TGCAGTGCTAGAGAGAAGTACGAGCAGTACTTC. It is translated as CSAREKYEQYF. The rearrangement links TRBV20-1 to TRBJ2-7; no clear D gene. V was trimmed by 0 bases and J by 4 bases, leaving 4 bases between them. Germline V gene sequence: CDR1 DFQATT, CDR2 SNEGSKA (reference sequence). There are 11 residues in the CDR3.

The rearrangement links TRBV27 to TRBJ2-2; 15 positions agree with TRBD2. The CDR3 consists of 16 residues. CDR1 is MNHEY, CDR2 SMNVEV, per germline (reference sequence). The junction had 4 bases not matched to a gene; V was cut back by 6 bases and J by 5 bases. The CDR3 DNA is TGTGCCAGCAGCCGCGGGACTAGCGGGGGGACCGGGGAGCTGTTTTTT. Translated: CASSRGTSGGTGELFF.

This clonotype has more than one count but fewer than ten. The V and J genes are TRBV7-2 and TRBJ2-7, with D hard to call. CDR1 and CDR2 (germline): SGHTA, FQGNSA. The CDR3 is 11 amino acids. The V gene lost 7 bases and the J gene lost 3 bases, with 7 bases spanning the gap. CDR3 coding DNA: TGTGCCAGCATCGACGGCTACGAGCAGTACTTC. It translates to CASIDGYEQYF.

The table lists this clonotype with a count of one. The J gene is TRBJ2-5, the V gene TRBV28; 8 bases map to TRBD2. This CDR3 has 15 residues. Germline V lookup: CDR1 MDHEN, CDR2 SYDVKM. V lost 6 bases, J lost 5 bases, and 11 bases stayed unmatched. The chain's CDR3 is CASRQSGTRQETQYF. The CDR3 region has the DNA TGTGCCAGCAGGCAATCCGGGACTAGGCAGGAGACCCAGTACTTC.

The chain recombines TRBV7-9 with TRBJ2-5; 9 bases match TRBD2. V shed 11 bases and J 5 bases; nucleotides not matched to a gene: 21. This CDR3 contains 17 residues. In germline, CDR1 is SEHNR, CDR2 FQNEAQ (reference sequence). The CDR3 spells CASLGLAGTSRGETQYF. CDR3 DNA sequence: TGTGCCTCCCTCGGGCTAGCGGGGACCTCCCGCGGGGAGACCCAGTACTTC.

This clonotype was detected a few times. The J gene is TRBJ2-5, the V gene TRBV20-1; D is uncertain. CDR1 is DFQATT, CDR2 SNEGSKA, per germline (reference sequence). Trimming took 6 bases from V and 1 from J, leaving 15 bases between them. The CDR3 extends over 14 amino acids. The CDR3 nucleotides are TGCAGTGCCAGAAGGGCACTAATCCAAGAGACCCAGTACTTC. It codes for CSARRALIQETQYF.

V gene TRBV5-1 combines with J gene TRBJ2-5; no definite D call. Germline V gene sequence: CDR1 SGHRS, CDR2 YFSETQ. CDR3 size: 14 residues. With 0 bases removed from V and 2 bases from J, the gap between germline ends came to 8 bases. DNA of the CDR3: TGCGCCAGCAGCTTGGCACAGATGCAAGAGACCCAGTACTTC. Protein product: CASSLAQMQETQYF. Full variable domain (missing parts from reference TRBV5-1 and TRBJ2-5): KAGVTQTPRYLIKTRGQQVTLSCSPISGHRSVSWYQQTPGQGLQFLFEYFSETQRNKGNFPGRFSGRQFSNSRSEMNVSTLELGDSALYLCASSLAQMQETQYFGPGTRLLVL.

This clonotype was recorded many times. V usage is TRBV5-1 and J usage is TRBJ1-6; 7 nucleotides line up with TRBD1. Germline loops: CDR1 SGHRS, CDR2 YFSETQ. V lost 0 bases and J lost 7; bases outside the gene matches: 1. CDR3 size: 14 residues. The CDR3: CASSLDRGNSPLHF. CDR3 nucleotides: TGCGCCAGCAGCTTGGACAGGGGAAATTCACCCCTCCACTTT.

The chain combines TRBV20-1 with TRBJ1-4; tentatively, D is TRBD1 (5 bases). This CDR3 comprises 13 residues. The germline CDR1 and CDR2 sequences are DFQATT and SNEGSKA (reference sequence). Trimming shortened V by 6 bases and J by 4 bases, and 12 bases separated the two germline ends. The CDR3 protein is CSARDGYNEKLFF. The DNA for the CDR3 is TGCAGTGCCCGGGACGGATATAATGAAAAACTGTTTTTT.

DNA for the CDR3: TGTGCCAGCTCTAAGGGCGGGGCGTCTCGGCAGTTCTTC. Translation gives CASSKGGASRQFF. The chain has TRBV6-5 and TRBJ2-1, with D maybe TRBD2 (6 bases). This CDR3 spans 13 amino acids. Germline V gene lookup returns CDR1 MNHEY and CDR2 SVGAGI. Trimming pared 8 bases from V and 12 bases from J, leaving 20 bases between.

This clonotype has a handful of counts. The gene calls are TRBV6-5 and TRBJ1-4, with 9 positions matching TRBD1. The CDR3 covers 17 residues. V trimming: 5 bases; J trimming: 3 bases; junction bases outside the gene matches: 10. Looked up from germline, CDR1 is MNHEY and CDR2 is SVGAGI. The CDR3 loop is CASSPGQGIVANEKLFF. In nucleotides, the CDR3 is TGTGCCAGCAGTCCGGGACAGGGAATCGTAGCTAATGAAAAACTGTTTTTT.

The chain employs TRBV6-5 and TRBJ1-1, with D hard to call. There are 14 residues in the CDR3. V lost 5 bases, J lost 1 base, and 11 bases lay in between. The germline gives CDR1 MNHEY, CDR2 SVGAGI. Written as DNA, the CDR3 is TGTGCCAGCAGTCCCGCCCGGGGGAACACTGAAGCTTTCTTT. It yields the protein CASSPARGNTEAFF.